The present T cell receptor (beta chain) was sequenced within a study of blood T cell repertoires in COVID-19. Profiled with immunoSEQ multiplex PCR; TCRdb holds only in-frame clones, not every one. The data hold approximately 90,000 clones, with 80% observed a single time. This receptor was taken from a woman aged 80 or over with acute or convalescent COVID-19. Material: peripheral blood.

The CDR3 loop is CASSLVSETQYF. The DNA for the CDR3 is TGCGCCAGCAGCTTGGTATCTGAGACCCAGTACTTC. The chain combines TRBV5-1 with TRBJ2-5; no clear D. Deletions cut 0 bases from V and 5 bases from J, with 5 bases between. Looked up from germline, CDR1 is SGHRS and CDR2 is YFSETQ. The CDR3 spans 12 residues. The variable domain in full, with the rest retrieved from reference TRBV5-1 and TRBJ2-5, is KAGVTQTPRYLIKTRGQQVTLSCSPISGHRSVSWYQQTPGQGLQFLFEYFSETQRNKGNFPGRFSGRQFSNSRSEMNVSTLELGDSALYLCASSLVSETQYFGPGTRLLVL.